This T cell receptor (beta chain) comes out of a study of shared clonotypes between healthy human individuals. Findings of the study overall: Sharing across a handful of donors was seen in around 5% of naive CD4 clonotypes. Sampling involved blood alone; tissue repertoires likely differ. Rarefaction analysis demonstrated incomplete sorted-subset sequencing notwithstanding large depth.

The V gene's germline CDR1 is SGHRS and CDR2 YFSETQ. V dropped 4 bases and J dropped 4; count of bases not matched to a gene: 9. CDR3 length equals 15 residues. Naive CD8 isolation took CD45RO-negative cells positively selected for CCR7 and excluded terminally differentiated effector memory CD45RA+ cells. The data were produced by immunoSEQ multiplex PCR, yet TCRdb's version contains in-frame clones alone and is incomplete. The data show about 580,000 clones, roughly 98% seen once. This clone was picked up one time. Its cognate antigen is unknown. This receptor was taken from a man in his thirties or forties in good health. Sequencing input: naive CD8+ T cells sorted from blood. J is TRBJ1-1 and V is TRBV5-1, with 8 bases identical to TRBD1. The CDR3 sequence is CASSTQGALFTEAFF. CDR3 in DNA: TGCGCCAGCAGCACCCAGGGGGCCCTTTTCACTGAAGCTTTCTTT.